Listed here are 23 T cell receptor beta chains from one sample, sequenced in a study of shared clonotypes between healthy human individuals. Only in-frame clones appear in the TCRdb table, and some are missing; sequencing was by immunoSEQ multiplex PCR. The sample has just under 95,000 clones, 68% seen once; the top ten hold 50%. Sequencing was carried out using memory CD8+ T cells sorted from blood. The subset was: CD45RO+ cells pooled with CCR7-negative TemRA cells. All receptors come from a man aged 25 to 45 in good health.

This chain links TRBV15 with TRBJ2-5, with D maybe TRBD2 (5 bases). Germline assignment: CDR1 LNHNV and CDR2 YYDKDF (reference sequence). CDR3 length equals 14 residues. V lost 9 bases and J 2 bases, leaving 16 bases between the germline ends. The DNA for the CDR3 is TGTGCCACTCCTTTTCCGGGATTACAAGAGACCCAGTACTTC. Its translation is CATPFPGLQETQYF.

The chain is built from TRBV7-9 and TRBJ2-1, with no clear D. The length of the CDR3 is 14 residues. Trimming took 5 bases from V and 7 from J, leaving 15 bases between them. CDR1 is SEHNR and CDR2 is FQNEAQ in the germline V gene (reference sequence). The CDR3 spells CASSPRSGLNEQFF. Here the CDR3 DNA reads TGTGCCAGCAGCCCCCGCAGTGGCCTGAATGAGCAGTTCTTC.

This clone has just one count. The chain couples TRBV19 to TRBJ2-5; 10 bases map to TRBD2. The CDR3 consists of 16 residues. The ends lost 6 bases at V and 5 bases at J; junction bases unmatched: 12. CDR1 and CDR2 (germline): LNHDA, SQIVND (reference sequence). Written as DNA, the CDR3 is TGTGCCAGTAGCGCCTCATCTAGCGGGAGACCGGAGACCCAGTACTTC. As protein: CASSASSSGRPETQYF.

The chain carries TRBV13 and TRBJ2-7; 10 bases are a match to TRBD2. Germline CDR1 PRHDT, CDR2 FYEKMQ (reference sequence). Losses at the gene ends were 0 bases for V and 3 bases for J; bases not matched to a gene: 5. The CDR3 sequence is 16 residues long. Written as DNA, the CDR3 is TGTGCCAGCAGCTTAGGGCTAGCGGGAGAAGTCTACGAGCAGTACTTC. Translating gives CASSLGLAGEVYEQYF.

About this clone itself: A far larger clone is one nucleotide away, so this likely arose from a read error. J is TRBJ2-3 and V is TRBV5-6, with D possibly TRBD2 on 6 matching bases. The V end was cut by 4 bases, the J end by 2 bases, with 23 bases between. This CDR3 has 18 amino acids. The V gene's germline CDR1 is SGHDT and CDR2 YYEEEE. Here the CDR3 DNA reads TGTGCCAGCAGCCTAAAAGAGGACTACATTATACTCACAGATACGCAGTATTTT. Its protein product is CASSLKEDYIILTDTQYF.

The chain links TRBV9 to TRBJ2-7; D is uncertain. V lost 0 bases and J lost 6, with 10 bases in between. Germline assignment: CDR1 SGDLS and CDR2 YYNGEE. This CDR3 comprises 13 residues. The CDR3 nucleotides read TGTGCCAGCAGCGTAGGTACAATCGGCGAGCAGTACTTC. It encodes CASSVGTIGEQYF.

The chain combines TRBV7-9 with TRBJ2-7; D gene unclear. Trimming pared 1 base from V and 5 bases from J, leaving 3 bases between. The V gene's germline CDR1 is SEHNR and CDR2 FQNEAQ (reference sequence). This CDR3 comprises 11 residues. CDR3 nucleotide sequence: TGTGCCAGCAGCTTAGAAGACGAGCAGTACTTC. Translated, it gives CASSLEDEQYF.

V usage is TRBV20-1 and J usage is TRBJ2-7; tentatively, D is TRBD2 (6 bases). The CDR3 sequence is 11 residues long. V lost 8 bases and J 6 bases, leaving 14 bases between the germline ends. In germline, CDR1 is DFQATT, CDR2 SNEGSKA (reference sequence). The CDR3 is CSTGGELEQYF. The CDR3 DNA follows: TGCAGTACTGGAGGGGAGCTCGAGCAGTACTTC.

The chain combines TRBV5-8 with TRBJ2-7, with D perhaps TRBD1 or TRBD2 (5 bases each). Germline values: CDR1 SGHTS, CDR2 YDEGEE. The length of the CDR3 is 15 residues. V was cut by 2 bases and J by 0 bases, with 12 bases left in between. The CDR3 coding sequence is TGTGCCAGCAGCTTTTACGTGGGGGTCTCCTACGAGCAGTACTTC. Protein product: CASSFYVGVSYEQYF.

This chain joins TRBV28 and TRBJ2-3; TRBD2 agrees at 10 bases. CDR1 is MDHEN and CDR2 is SYDVKM in the germline V gene. The CDR3 has 14 residues. Losses at the gene ends were 6 bases for V and 4 bases for J; bases not matched to a gene: 4. The CDR3 DNA is TGTGCCAGCAGGGCTAGCGGGAGATCAGATACGCAGTATTTT. Translation: CASRASGRSDTQYF. The entire variable domain, with the rest obtained from reference TRBV28 and TRBJ2-3, is as follows: DVKVTQSSRYLVKRTGEKVFLECVQDMDHENMFWYRQDPGLGLRLIYFSYDVKMKEKGDIPEGYSVSREKKERFSLILESASTNQTSMYLCASRASGRSDTQYFGPGTRLTVL.

This clone was seen ten or more times. This chain uses TRBV27 with TRBJ1-2; 7 bases are shared with TRBD1. In germline, CDR1 is MNHEY, CDR2 SMNVEV (reference sequence). The CDR3 is made up of 13 amino acids. V dropped 5 bases and J dropped 4; count of bases not matched to a gene: 4. The CDR3, as DNA: TGTGCCAGCAGTCGGGACAGCTTCTATGGCTACACCTTC. It specifies CASSRDSFYGYTF.

The CDR3 bases are TGTGCCAGCAGCTTGGAAGCGGGAGGTTCTTTACGGAAGCAGTACTTC. Translated: CASSLEAGGSLRKQYF. This sequence joins TRBV5-5 and TRBJ2-7; 9 bases agree with TRBD2. The CDR3 has 16 amino acids. CDR1 is SGHKS, CDR2 YYEKEE, per germline (reference sequence). Trimming removed 0 bases from V and 8 bases from J; junction bases left unmatched: 12.

The rearrangement links TRBV27 to TRBJ2-7; perhaps TRBD2 as D (6 bases). Germline assignment: CDR1 MNHEY and CDR2 SMNVEV (reference sequence). This CDR3 spans 15 amino acids. Trimming removed 0 bases from V and 4 bases from J, with 13 bases in between. For the CDR3, the DNA is TGTGCCAGCAGTTTATCGGGGGGAGGCGGATACGAGCAGTACTTC. Amino acid sequence: CASSLSGGGGYEQYF.

This clone has only a few counts. The gene calls are TRBV28 and TRBJ2-7, with 11 bases aligning to TRBD2. This CDR3 region has 16 residues. V lost 6 bases and J lost 2; bases outside the gene matches: 9. CDR1 and CDR2 from the germline V gene are MDHEN and SYDVKM. For the CDR3, the DNA is TGTGCCAGCAGCGCACTAGCGGGAGAAGAGGCCTACGAGCAGTACTTC. Residues: CASSALAGEEAYEQYF. Supplemented by reference TRBV28 and TRBJ2-7, the full variable domain reads DVKVTQSSRYLVKRTGEKVFLECVQDMDHENMFWYRQDPGLGLRLIYFSYDVKMKEKGDIPEGYSVSREKKERFSLILESASTNQTSMYLCASSALAGEEAYEQYFGPGTRLTVT.

This rearrangement joins TRBV7-8 to TRBJ2-3; unclear D gene. V lost 6 bases, J lost 7 bases, and 17 bases lay in between. The germline gives CDR1 SGHVS, CDR2 FQNEAQ. The CDR3 length is 14 residues. In DNA, the CDR3 is TGTGCCAGCAGACATAAATGGACCGGGTATACGCAGTATTTT. This gives the protein CASRHKWTGYTQYF. Together with reference TRBV7-8 and TRBJ2-3, the CDR3 gives the full variable domain: GAGVSQSPRYKVAKRGQDVALRCDPISGHVSLFWYQQALGQGPEFLTYFQNEAQLDKSGLPSDRFFAERPEGSVSTLKIQRTQQEDSAVYLCASRHKWTGYTQYFGPGTRLTVL.

The chain combines TRBV21-1 with TRBJ2-4; the table's D call TRBD2 went unverified against the DNA. TRBV21-1 is labeled a pseudogene. There are 11 residues in the CDR3. In DNA, the CDR3 is TGTGCCAGCAGTCTTAAAAACATTCAGTACTTC. Encoded protein: CASSLKNIQYF.

The chain couples TRBV14 to TRBJ2-7; D not resolved. CDR1 and CDR2 from the germline V gene are SGHDN and FVKESK. Trimming shortened V by 1 base and J by 3 bases, and 7 bases separated the two germline ends. The CDR3 contains 13 residues. The CDR3 protein is CASSQVWNYEQYF. The CDR3 DNA reads as TGTGCCAGCAGCCAAGTATGGAACTACGAGCAGTACTTC.

For the CDR3, the DNA is TGCGCCAGCAGTGAGTGGGAAGGGACGAACAATGAGCAGTTCTTC. Translation gives CASSEWEGTNNEQFF. This rearrangement joins TRBV10-1 to TRBJ2-1, with D perhaps matching TRBD1 or TRBD2 (5 bases each). V lost 1 base, J lost 5 bases, and 12 bases lay in between. CDR1 is WNHNN and CDR2 is SYGVQD in the germline V gene (reference sequence). CDR3 length equals 15 residues.

The chain joins TRBV27 to TRBJ1-2; D is perhaps TRBD1 (6 bases). In germline, CDR1 is MNHEY, CDR2 SMNVEV (reference sequence). Trimming shortened V by 3 bases and J by 4 bases, and 9 bases separated the two germline ends. The CDR3 has 13 residues. CDR3 bases: TGTGCCAGCAGTTTGGGACATTTCTATGGCTACACCTTC. This translates into CASSLGHFYGYTF.

The chain has TRBV19 and TRBJ2-1, with TRBD2 as a possible D gene (5 bases). The CDR3 loop spans 14 amino acids. CDR1 LNHDA and CDR2 SQIVND come from the germline V gene (reference sequence). Trimming shortened V by 4 bases and J by 4 bases, and 11 bases separated the two germline ends. CDR3 protein: CASSTIGLYNEQFF. The CDR3 nucleotides are TGTGCCAGTAGTACGATCGGACTGTACAATGAGCAGTTCTTC. Full variable domain (outside the CDR3, taken from reference TRBV19 and TRBJ2-1): DGGITQSPKYLFRKEGQNVTLSCEQNLNHDAMYWYRQDPGQGLRLIYYSQIVNDFQKGDIAEGYSVSREKKESFPLTVTSAQKNPTAFYLCASSTIGLYNEQFFGPGTRLTVL.

This clone was recorded once. J is TRBJ2-5 and V is TRBV28; TRBD2 matches at 7 bases. This CDR3 has 15 residues. Germline lookup yields CDR1 MDHEN and CDR2 SYDVKM. The V gene end was trimmed by 5 bases and the J gene end by 2 bases; junction bases not matched to a gene: 8. Here the CDR3 reads CASSRITGGQETQYF. The CDR3 nucleotides read TGTGCCAGCAGTAGAATAACGGGGGGACAAGAGACCCAGTACTTC.

The rearrangement links TRBV11-2 to TRBJ2-1; D may be TRBD2 (5 bases). The CDR3 has 17 residues. V lost 5 bases to trimming and J lost 5 bases, with 22 bases between them. Germline loops: CDR1 SGHAT, CDR2 FQNNGV. CDR3 nucleotide sequence: TGTGCCAGCAGCCTCCGAACACGGACCATAGCGAACAATGAGCAGTTCTTC. Encoded protein: CASSLRTRTIANNEQFF.

CDR3 in amino acids: CASSALPVAVRNEQYF. As DNA, the CDR3 is TGTGCCAGCAGCGCTCTCCCCGTAGCGGTGAGAAACGAGCAGTACTTC. The rearrangement links TRBV9 to TRBJ2-7; D might be TRBD2 (6 bases). The CDR3 loop spans 16 amino acids. V lost 3 bases, J lost 5 bases, and 21 bases lay in between. CDR1 is SGDLS and CDR2 is YYNGEE in the germline V gene.